This T cell receptor (beta chain) was identified during a study of metastatic and nonmetastatic thyroid tumors. Until they underwent thyroid surgery, no patient had received any treatment. TCRdb called clones again from the PCR reads with MiXCR. In the table there are approximately 15,000 clones, about 33% of which are singletons. The CDR3 contains 17 residues. Germline loops: CDR1 DFQATT, CDR2 SNEGSKA (reference sequence). V dropped 2 bases and J dropped 2; count of bases not matched to a gene: 11. The sequence was collected from a female donor with papillary thyroid cancer or a benign thyroid nodule (not recorded which). Some clones in this sample may be carry-over from other donors' samples. The source material was tumor tissue. The chain is built from TRBV20-1 and TRBJ2-3, with 9 bases aligning to TRBD2. The CDR3 protein is CSARRVSGSSSTDTQYF. CDR3 DNA sequence: TGCAGTGCTAGAAGGGTTAGCGGGAGCTCATCCACAGATACGCAGTATTTT.